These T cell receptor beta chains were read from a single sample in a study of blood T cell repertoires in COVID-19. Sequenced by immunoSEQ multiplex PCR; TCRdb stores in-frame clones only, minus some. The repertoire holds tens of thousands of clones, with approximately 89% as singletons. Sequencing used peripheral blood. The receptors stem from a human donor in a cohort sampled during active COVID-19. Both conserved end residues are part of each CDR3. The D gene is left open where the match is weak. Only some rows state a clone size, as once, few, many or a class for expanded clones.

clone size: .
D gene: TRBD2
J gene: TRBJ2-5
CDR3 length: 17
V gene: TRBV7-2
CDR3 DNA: TGTGCCAGCAGCTTAGGTTGGAGCGGGGGGGCGATAGAGACCCAGTACTTC
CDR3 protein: CASSLGWSGGAIETQYF

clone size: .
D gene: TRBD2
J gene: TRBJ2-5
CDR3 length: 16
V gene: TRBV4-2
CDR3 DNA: TGTGCCAGCAGCCAGATTAGCGGGGGGCACCAAGAGACCCAGTACTTC
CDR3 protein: CASSQISGGHQETQYF

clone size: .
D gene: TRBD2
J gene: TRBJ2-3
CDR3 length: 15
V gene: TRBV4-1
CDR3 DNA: TGCGCCAGCAGCCAATCTAGCGGGGCGTCAGATACGCAGTATTTT
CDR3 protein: CASSQSSGASDTQYF

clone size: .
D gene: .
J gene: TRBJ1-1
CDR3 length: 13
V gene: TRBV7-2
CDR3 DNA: TGTGCCAGCAGCTTAAAAATACTATCTGGGGCTTTCTTT
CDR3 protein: CASSLKILSGAFF

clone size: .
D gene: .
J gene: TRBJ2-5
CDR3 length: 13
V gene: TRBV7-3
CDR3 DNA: TGTGCCAGCAGCGCTCTGGGGAGAGAGACCCAGTACTTC
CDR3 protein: CASSALGRETQYF

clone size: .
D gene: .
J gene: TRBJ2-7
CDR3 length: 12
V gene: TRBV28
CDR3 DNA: TGTGCCAGCAGTGGTAATCGCCGGGAGCAGTACTTC
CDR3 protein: CASSGNRREQYF

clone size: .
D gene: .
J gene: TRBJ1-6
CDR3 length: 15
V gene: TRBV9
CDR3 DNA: TGTGCCAGCAGCGCCCCAGGGAGGTACAATTCACCCCTCCACTTT
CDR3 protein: CASSAPGRYNSPLHF

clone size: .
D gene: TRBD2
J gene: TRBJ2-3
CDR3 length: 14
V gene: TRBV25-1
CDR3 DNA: TGTGCCAGCAGTAGCGGGGGTATCACAGATACGCAGTATTTT
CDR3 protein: CASSSGGITDTQYF

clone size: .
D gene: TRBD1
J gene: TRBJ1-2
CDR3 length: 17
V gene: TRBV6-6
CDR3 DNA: TGTGCCAGCAGTCCGCGACAGGGGGACTGGGGTAACTATGGCTACACCTTC
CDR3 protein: CASSPRQGDWGNYGYTF

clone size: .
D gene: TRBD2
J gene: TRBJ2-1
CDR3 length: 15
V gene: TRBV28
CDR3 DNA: TGTGCCAGCAGTTTACGGACTAGCTCCTACAATGAGCAGTTCTTC
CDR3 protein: CASSLRTSSYNEQFF

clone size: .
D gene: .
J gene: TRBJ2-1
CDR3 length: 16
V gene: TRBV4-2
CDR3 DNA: TGTGCCAGCAGCCAAGATCTGTCTAGCGTGCGGGATGAGCAGTTCTTC
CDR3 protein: CASSQDLSSVRDEQFF

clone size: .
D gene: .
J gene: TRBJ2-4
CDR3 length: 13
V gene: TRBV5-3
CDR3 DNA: TGTGCCAGAAGCCCTACTAGGCGGCTCATTCAGTACTTC
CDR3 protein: CARSPTRRLIQYF

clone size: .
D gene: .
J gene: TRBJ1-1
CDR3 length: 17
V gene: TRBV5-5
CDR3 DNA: TGTGCCAGCAGACGACCCCCGGGAAGGGTGGGGAACACTGAAGCTTTCTTT
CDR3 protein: CASRRPPGRVGNTEAFF

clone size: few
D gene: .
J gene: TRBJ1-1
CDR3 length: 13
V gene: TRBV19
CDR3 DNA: TGTGCCAGTAGTATTTCGGTGAACACTGAAGCTTTCTTT
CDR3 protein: CASSISVNTEAFF

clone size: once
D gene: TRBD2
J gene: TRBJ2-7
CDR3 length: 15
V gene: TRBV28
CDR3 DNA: TGTGCCAGCAGTTTAGCTGCGGGAGGGCTTTACGAGCAGTACTTC
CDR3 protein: CASSLAAGGLYEQYF

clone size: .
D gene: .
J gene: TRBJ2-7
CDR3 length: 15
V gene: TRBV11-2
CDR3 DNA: TGTGCCAGCAGCGGAGGGCCGGGACAGCAATACGAGCAGTACTTC
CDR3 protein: CASSGGPGQQYEQYF

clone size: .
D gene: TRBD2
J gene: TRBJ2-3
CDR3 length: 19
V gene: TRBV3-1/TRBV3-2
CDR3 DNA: TGTGCCAGCAGCCAAGATAGGGTCGGGTTGCGGGGGGTCACAGATACGCAGTATTTT
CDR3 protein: CASSQDRVGLRGVTDTQYF

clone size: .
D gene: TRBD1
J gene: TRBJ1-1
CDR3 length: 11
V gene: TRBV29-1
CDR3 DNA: TGCAGCGTTGTCCGGGACAGGGGAAGTCTATTT
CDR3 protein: CSVVRDRGSLF

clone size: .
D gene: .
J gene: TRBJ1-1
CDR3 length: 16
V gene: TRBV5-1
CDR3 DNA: TGCGCCAGCAGCTTGTCCCAGGGGCCTATGAACACTGAAGCTTTCTTT
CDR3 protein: CASSLSQGPMNTEAFF

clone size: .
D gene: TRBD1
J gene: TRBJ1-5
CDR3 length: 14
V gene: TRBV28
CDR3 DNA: TGTGCCAGCAGGGGACAGGCGAGCAATCAGCCCCAGCATTTT
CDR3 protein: CASRGQASNQPQHF

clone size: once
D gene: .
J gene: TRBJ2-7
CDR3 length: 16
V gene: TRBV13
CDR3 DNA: TGTGCCAGCAGCTTAAATTGGGGTAGCGGCACCTACGAGCAGTACTTC
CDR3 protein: CASSLNWGSGTYEQYF

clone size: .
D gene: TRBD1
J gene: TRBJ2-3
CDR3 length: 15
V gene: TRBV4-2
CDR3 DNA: TGTGCCAGCAGCCAAGGACAGGGGACAACAGATACGCAGTATTTT
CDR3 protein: CASSQGQGTTDTQYF

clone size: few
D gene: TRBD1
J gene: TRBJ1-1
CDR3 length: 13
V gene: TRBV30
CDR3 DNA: TGTGCCTGGGGGGACAGCTTGAACACTGAAGCTTTCTTT
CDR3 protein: CAWGDSLNTEAFF